The subject of this entry is one TCR beta chain. A much larger clone is a single base away; this may be a read error. Germline lookup yields CDR1 KGHSH and CDR2 LQKENI. The CDR3 loop spans 14 amino acids. The entry originates in a study of shared clonotypes between healthy human individuals. Assay used: immunoSEQ multiplex PCR; TCRdb lists only in-frame clones, some missing. The sample holds around 2,000,000 clones, approximately 95% seen once. This chain links TRBV18 with TRBJ1-4; the D gene is possibly TRBD1 (5 bases). The sequenced sample was naive CD4+ T cells sorted from blood. Regarding subset: CD45RA+ positively selected. This TCR derives from a young man in good health. The CDR3 spells CASSPGALNEKLLF. The CDR3 DNA follows: TGTGCCAGCTCACCAGGGGCACTGAATGAAAAACTGCTTTTT.